This TCR beta chain was documented in a study of cytomegalovirus exposure and HLA in healthy donors. Whole-study findings and limits: A link between a missense DCLRE1C variant and TCR beta V- and J-gene trimming emerged from a later analysis. A later analysis found common viral pathogens apparently linked to several of the most significant clusters.

V shed 1 base and J 2 bases; nucleotides not matched to a gene: 2. CDR1 is SGHNT and CDR2 is YENEEA in the germline V gene. The CDR3 is 15 residues long. It was with 60 Vbeta and 13 Jbeta primers that the PCR ran. Measured with immunoSEQ multiplex PCR; TCRdb has only the in-frame clones, and not every one. The sample shows 280,000 or so clones, about 90% of them seen only once. As to this clone: Its antigen is currently unknown.

The source material was PBMCs. The receptor was isolated from a young woman in good health and CMV-seronegative. This chain uses TRBV11-3 with TRBJ2-7, with TRBD2 matching over 10 bases. CDR3 protein: CASSLASGGAYEQYF. The DNA of the CDR3 is TGTGCCAGCAGCTTAGCCAGCGGGGGGGCCTACGAGCAGTACTTC.